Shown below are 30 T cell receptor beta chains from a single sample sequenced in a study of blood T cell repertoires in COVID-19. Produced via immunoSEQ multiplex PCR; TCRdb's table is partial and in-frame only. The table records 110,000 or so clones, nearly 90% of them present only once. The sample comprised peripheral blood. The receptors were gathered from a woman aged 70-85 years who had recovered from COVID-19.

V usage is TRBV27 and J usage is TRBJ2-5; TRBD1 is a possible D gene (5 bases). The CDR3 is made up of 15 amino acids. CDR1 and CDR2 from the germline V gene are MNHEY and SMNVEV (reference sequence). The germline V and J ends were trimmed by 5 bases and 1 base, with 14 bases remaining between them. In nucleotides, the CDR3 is TGTGCCAGCAGTATCTCACGACAGCCCCAAGAGACCCAGTACTTC. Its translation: CASSISRQPQETQYF.

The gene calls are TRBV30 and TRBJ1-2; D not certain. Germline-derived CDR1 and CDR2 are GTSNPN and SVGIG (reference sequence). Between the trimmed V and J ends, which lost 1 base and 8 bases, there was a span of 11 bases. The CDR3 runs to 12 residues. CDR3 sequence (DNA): TGTGCCTGGAGTGCTGCGTCGGGGGGCTACACCTTC. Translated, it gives CAWSAASGGYTF.

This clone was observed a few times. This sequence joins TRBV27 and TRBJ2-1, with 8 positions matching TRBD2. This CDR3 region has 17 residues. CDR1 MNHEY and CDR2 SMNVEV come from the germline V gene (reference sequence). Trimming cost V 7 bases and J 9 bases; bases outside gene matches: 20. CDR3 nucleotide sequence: TGTGCCAGCACCAAGATATTGGGACTAGGAAATATGGGTGAGCAGTTCTTC. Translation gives CASTKILGLGNMGEQFF.

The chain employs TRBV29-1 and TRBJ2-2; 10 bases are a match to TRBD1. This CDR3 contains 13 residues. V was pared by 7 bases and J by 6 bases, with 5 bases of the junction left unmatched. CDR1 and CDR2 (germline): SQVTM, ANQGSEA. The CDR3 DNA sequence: TGCAGCGGGGGACAGGGGCCCCCCGGGGAGCTGTTTTTT. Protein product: CSGGQGPPGELFF.

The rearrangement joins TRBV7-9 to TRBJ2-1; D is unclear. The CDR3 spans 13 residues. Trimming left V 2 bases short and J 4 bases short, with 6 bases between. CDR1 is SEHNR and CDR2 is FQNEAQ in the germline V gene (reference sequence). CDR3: CASSLSGYNEQFF. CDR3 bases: TGTGCCAGCAGCTTATCAGGTTACAATGAGCAGTTCTTC.

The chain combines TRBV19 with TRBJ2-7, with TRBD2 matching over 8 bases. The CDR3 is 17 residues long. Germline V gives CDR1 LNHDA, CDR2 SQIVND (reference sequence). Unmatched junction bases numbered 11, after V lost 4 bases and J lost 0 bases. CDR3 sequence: CASSTRGPLAGSYEQYF. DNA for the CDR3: TGTGCCAGTAGTACCCGGGGGCCTCTAGCGGGCTCCTACGAGCAGTACTTC. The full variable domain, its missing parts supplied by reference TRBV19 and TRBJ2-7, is DGGITQSPKYLFRKEGQNVTLSCEQNLNHDAMYWYRQDPGQGLRLIYYSQIVNDFQKGDIAEGYSVSREKKESFPLTVTSAQKNPTAFYLCASSTRGPLAGSYEQYFGPGTRLTVT.

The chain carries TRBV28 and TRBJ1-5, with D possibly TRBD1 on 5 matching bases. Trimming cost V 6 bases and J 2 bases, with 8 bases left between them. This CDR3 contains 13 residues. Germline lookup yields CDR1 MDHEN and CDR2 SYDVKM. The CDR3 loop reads CASRRGGNQPQHF. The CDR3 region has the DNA TGTGCCAGCAGAAGGGGTGGCAATCAGCCCCAGCATTTT.

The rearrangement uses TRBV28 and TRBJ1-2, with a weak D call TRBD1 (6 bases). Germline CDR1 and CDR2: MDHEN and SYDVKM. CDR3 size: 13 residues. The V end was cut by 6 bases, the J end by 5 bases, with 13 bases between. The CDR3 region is CASRTPGVYGYTF. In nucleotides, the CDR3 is TGTGCCAGCAGGACACCAGGGGTGTATGGCTACACCTTC.

In DNA form, the CDR3 reads TGTGCCAGCAGCTTTACAGGCAGCACCTACGAGCAGTACTTC. Amino acids: CASSFTGSTYEQYF. The chain links TRBV7-2 to TRBJ2-7, with a tentative D call TRBD1 (5 bases). Trimming pared 3 bases from V and 2 bases from J, leaving 11 bases between. This CDR3 contains 14 residues. Germline CDR1 and CDR2: SGHTA and FQGNSA.

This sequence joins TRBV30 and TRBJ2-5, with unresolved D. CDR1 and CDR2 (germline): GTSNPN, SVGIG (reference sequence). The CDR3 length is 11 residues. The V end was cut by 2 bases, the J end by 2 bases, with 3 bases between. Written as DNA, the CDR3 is TGTGCCTGGAGTCAGCAAGAGACCCAGTACTTC. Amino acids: CAWSQQETQYF.

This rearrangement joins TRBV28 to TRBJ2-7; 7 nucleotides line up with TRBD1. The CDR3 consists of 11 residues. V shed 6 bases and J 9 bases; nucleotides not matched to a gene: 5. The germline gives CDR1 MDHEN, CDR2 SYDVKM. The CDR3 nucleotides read TGTGCCAGCAGCGACAGGGTCCTGCAGTACTTC. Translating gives CASSDRVLQYF. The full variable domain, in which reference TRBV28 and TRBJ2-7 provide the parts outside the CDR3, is DVKVTQSSRYLVKRTGEKVFLECVQDMDHENMFWYRQDPGLGLRLIYFSYDVKMKEKGDIPEGYSVSREKKERFSLILESASTNQTSMYLCASSDRVLQYFGPGTRLTVT.

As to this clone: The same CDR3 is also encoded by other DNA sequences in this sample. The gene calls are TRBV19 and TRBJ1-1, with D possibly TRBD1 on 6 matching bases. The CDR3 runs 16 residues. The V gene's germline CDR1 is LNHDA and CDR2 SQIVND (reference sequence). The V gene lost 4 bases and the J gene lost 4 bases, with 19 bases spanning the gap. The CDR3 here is CASSNLVGLRGTEAFF. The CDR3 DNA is TGTGCCAGTAGTAACCTCGTGGGGCTCAGGGGCACTGAAGCTTTCTTT. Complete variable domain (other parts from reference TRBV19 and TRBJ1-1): DGGITQSPKYLFRKEGQNVTLSCEQNLNHDAMYWYRQDPGQGLRLIYYSQIVNDFQKGDIAEGYSVSREKKESFPLTVTSAQKNPTAFYLCASSNLVGLRGTEAFFGQGTRLTVV.

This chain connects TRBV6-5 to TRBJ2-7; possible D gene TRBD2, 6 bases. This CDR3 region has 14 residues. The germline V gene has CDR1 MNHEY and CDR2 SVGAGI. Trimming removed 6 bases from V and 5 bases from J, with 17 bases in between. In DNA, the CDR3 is TGTGCCAGCAGGCCCCTCGGAGGGAAGGACGAGCAGTACTTC. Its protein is CASRPLGGKDEQYF.

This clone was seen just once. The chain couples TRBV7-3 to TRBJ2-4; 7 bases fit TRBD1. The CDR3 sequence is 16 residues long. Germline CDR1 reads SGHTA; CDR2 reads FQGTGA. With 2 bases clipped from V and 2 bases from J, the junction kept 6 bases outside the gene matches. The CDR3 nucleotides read TGTGCCAGCAGCTTAGAGACAGGGATCTCCAAAAACATTCAGTACTTC. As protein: CASSLETGISKNIQYF.

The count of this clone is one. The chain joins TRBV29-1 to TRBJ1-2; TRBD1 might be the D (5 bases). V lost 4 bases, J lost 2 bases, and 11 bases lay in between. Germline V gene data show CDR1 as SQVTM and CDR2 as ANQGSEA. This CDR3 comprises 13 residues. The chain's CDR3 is CSVAQGVNYGYTF. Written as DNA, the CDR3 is TGCAGCGTTGCCCAGGGCGTGAACTATGGCTACACCTTC. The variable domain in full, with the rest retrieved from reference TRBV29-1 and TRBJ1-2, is SAVISQKPSRDICQRGTSLTIQCQVDSQVTMMFWYRQQPGQSLTLIATANQGSEATYESGFVIDKFPISRPNLTFSTLTVSNMSPEDSSIYLCSVAQGVNYGYTFGSGTRLTVV.

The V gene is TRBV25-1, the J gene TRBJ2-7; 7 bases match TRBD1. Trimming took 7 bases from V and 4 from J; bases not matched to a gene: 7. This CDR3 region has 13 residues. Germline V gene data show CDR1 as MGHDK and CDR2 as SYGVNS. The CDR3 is CASKGTAGYEQYF. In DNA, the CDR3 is TGTGCCAGCAAGGGGACAGCCGGTTACGAGCAGTACTTC.

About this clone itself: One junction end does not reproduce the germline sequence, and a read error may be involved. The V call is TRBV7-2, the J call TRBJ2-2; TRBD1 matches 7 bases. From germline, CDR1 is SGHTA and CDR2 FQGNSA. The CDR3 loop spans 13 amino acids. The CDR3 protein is CASSLGQVGELFF. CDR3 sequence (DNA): TGTGCCAGCAGTTTAGGACAGGTCGGGGAGCTGTTTTTT.

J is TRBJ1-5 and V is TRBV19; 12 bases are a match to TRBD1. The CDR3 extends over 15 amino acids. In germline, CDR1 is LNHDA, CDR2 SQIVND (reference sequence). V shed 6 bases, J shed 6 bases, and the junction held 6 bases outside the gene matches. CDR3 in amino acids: CASSPGQGAGQPQHF. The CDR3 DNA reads TGTGCCAGTAGCCCGGGACAGGGGGCCGGTCAGCCCCAGCATTTT.

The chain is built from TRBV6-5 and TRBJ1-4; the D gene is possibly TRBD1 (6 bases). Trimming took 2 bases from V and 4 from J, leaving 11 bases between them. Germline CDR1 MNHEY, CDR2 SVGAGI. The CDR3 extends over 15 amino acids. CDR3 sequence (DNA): TGTGCCAGCAGTTACGGTGCAGGGGTTAATGAAAAACTGTTTTTT. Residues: CASSYGAGVNEKLFF.

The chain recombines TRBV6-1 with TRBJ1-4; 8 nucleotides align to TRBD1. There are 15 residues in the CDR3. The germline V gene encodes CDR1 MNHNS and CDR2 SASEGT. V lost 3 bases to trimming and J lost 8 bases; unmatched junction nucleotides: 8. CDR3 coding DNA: TGTGCCAGCAGTGACCAGACAGGGGTGGGAGAAAAACTGTTTTTT. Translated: CASSDQTGVGEKLFF.

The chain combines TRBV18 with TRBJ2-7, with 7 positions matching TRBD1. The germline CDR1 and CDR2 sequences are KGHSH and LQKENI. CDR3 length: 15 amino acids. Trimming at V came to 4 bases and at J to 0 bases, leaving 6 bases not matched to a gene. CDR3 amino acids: CASSLLGQSSYEQYF. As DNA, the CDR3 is TGTGCCAGCTCACTGTTGGGACAGTCCTCCTACGAGCAGTACTTC.

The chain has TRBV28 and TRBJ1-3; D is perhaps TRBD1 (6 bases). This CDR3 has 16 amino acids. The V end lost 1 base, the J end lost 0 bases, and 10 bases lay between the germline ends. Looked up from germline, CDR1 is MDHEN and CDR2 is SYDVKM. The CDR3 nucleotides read TGTGCCAGCAGTTTATTCGGGACACGCTCTGGAAACACCATATATTTT. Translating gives CASSLFGTRSGNTIYF.

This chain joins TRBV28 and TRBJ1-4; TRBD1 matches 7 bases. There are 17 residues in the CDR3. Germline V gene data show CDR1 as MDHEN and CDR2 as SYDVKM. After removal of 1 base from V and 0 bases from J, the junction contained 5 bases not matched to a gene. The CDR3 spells CASSLYGRGATNEKLFF. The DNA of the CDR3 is TGTGCCAGCAGTTTATATGGCAGGGGGGCAACTAATGAAAAACTGTTTTTT.

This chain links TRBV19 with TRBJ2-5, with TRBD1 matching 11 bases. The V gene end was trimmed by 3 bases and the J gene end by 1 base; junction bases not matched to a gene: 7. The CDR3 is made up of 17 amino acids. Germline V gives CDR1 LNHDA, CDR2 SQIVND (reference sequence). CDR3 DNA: TGTGCCAGTAGTATTCCGGGACAGGGGGGTATCCAAGAGACCCAGTACTTC. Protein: CASSIPGQGGIQETQYF.

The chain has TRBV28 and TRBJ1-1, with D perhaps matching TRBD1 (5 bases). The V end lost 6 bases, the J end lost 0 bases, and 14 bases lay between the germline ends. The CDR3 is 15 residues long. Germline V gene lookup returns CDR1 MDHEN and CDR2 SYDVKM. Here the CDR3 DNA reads TGTGCCAGCAGCCGGGCGGGGACCATGAACACTGAAGCTTTCTTT. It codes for CASSRAGTMNTEAFF.

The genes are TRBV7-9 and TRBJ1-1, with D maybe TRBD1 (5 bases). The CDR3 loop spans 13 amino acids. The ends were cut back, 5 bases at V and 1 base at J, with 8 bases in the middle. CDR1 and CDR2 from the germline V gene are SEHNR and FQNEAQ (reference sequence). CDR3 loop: CASSPGGNTEAFF. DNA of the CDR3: TGTGCCAGCAGCCCCGGGGGGAACACTGAAGCTTTCTTT. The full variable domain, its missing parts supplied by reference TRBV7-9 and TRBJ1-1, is DTGVSQNPRHKITKRGQNVTFRCDPISEHNRLYWYRQTLGQGPEFLTYFQNEAQLEKSRLLSDRFSAERPKGSFSTLEIQRTEQGDSAMYLCASSPGGNTEAFFGQGTRLTVV.

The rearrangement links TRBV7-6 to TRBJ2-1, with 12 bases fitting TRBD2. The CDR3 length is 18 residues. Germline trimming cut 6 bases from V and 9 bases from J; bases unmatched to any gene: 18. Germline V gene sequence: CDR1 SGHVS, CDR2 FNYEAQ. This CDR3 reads CASSFHLAGGPQVVEQFF. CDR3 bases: TGTGCCAGCAGTTTTCACCTAGCGGGAGGGCCCCAGGTAGTTGAGCAGTTCTTC.

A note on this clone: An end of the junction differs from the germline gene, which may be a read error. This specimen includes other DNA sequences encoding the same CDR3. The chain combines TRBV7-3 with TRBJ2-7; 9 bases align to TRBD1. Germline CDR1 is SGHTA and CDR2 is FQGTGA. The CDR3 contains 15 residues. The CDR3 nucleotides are TGTGCCAGCAGCTTAACGGGACAGGGAGGCGACGAGCAGTATTTC. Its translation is CASSLTGQGGDEQYF.

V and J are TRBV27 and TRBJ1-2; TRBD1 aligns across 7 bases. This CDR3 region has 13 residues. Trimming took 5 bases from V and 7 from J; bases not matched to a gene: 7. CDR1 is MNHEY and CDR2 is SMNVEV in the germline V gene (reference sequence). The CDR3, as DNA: TGTGCCAGCAGTAGCAACAGGGGCGGTGGCTACACCTTC. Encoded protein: CASSSNRGGGYTF.

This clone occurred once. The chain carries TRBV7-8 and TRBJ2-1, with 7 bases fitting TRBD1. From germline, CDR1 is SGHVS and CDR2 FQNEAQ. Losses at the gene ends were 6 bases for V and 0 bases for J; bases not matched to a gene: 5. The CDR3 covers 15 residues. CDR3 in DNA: TGTGCCAGCAGTTTATACAGGGGCTCCTACAATGAGCAGTTCTTC. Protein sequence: CASSLYRGSYNEQFF.